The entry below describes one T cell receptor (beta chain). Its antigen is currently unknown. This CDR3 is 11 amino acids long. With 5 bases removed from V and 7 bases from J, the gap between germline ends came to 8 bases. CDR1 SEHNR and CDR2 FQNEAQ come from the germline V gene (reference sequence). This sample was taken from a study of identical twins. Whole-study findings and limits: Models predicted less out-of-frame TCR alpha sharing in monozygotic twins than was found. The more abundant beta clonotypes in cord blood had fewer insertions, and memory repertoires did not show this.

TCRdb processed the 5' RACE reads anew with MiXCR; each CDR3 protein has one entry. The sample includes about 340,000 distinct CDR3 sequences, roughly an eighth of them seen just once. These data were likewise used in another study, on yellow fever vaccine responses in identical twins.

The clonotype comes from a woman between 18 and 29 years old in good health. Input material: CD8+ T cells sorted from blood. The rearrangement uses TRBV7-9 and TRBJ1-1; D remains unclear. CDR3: CASSVGSEAFF. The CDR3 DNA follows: TGTGCCAGCAGCGTAGGAAGTGAAGCTTTCTTT.